These 24 T cell receptor beta chains came from one sample sequenced in a study of OX40 agonist ivuxolimab in advanced cancers. Only in-frame clones appear in the TCRdb table, and some are missing; sequencing was by immunoSEQ multiplex PCR. The sample has about 70,000 clones, around 80% seen once. Specimen: CD4+ or CD8+ T cells sorted from blood, collected in a trial of the OX40 agonist ivuxolimab. The receptors were gathered from an adult with an advanced solid tumor such as melanoma, head and neck, liver or kidney cancer.

V gene TRBV19 combines with J gene TRBJ1-6; D possibly corresponds to TRBD1 (6 bases). CDR1 is LNHDA, CDR2 SQIVND, per germline (reference sequence). V dropped 4 bases and J dropped 7 bases, with 11 bases sitting between them. This CDR3 region has 14 residues. This chain's CDR3 is CASSTGVPNSPLHF. CDR3 coding DNA: TGTGCCAGTAGTACAGGGGTACCGAATTCACCCCTCCACTTT.

The V gene is TRBV5-6, the J gene TRBJ2-3; D possibly matches TRBD1 or TRBD2 (5 bases each). The CDR3 runs 15 residues. Germline V gene lookup returns CDR1 SGHDT and CDR2 YYEEEE. V was pared by 1 base and J by 0 bases, with 9 bases between. CDR3 in DNA: TGTGCCAGCAGCTTGTATGGGGGTAGCACAGATACGCAGTATTTT. This gives the protein CASSLYGGSTDTQYF.

The rearrangement uses TRBV6-1 and TRBJ1-6, with 7 bases identical to TRBD1. Germline V gene data show CDR1 as MNHNS and CDR2 as SASEGT. The CDR3 has 15 residues. J lost 10 bases, V lost 6 bases, and 12 bases had no gene match. The CDR3 DNA follows: TGTGCCAGCAGAGAAATTCAGGGGGTACGGTCACCCCTCCACTTT. It codes for CASREIQGVRSPLHF.

The chain uses TRBV6-1 and TRBJ1-1; D unclear. Deletions cut 6 bases from V and 7 bases from J, with 9 bases between. Germline V CDR1 and CDR2: MNHNS, SASEGT. The CDR3 runs 11 residues. The CDR3 region is CASRLLGEAFF. The CDR3 DNA is TGTGCCAGCAGACTGTTGGGTGAAGCTTTCTTT.

The rearrangement joins TRBV11-2 to TRBJ1-1, with 8 bases fitting TRBD1. The CDR3 length is 16 residues. V shed 5 bases, J shed 1 base, and the junction held 9 bases outside the gene matches. CDR1 SGHAT and CDR2 FQNNGV come from the germline V gene. CDR3 nucleotide sequence: TGTGCCAGCAGCCCACTCCAGGGGGCGCGGAACACTGAAGCTTTCTTT. It is translated as CASSPLQGARNTEAFF.

The rearrangement uses TRBV19 and TRBJ1-1; D is unresolved. CDR3 size: 13 residues. The germline V gene has CDR1 LNHDA and CDR2 SQIVND (reference sequence). V dropped 3 bases and J dropped 5 bases, with 10 bases sitting between them. The chain's CDR3 is CASSIDPRTEAFF. Written as DNA, the CDR3 is TGTGCCAGTAGTATCGACCCGAGGACTGAAGCTTTCTTT.

This clone was seen only a few times. The genes are TRBV7-2 and TRBJ1-6; D is unresolved. The CDR3 runs 14 residues. Trimming pared 1 base from V and 4 bases from J, leaving 5 bases between. Looked up from germline, CDR1 is SGHTA and CDR2 is FQGNSA. The CDR3 coding sequence is TGTGCCAGCAGCTTAGGACCTTATAATTCACCCCTCCACTTT. As protein: CASSLGPYNSPLHF.

V gene TRBV14 combines with J gene TRBJ2-6, with TRBD2 as a possible D gene (5 bases). The CDR3 spans 16 residues. Per the germline V gene, CDR1 is SGHDN and CDR2 is FVKESK. Trimming pared 3 bases from V and 2 bases from J, leaving 11 bases between. Here the CDR3 reads CASSQATGTGANVLTF. Here the CDR3 DNA reads TGTGCCAGCAGCCAGGCGACCGGGACTGGGGCCAACGTCCTGACTTTC.

DNA of the CDR3: TGTGCCAGCAGCTTCGGGACAGATAATCAGCCCCAGCATTTT. It specifies CASSFGTDNQPQHF. The chain uses TRBV9 and TRBJ1-5; 7 bases are shared with TRBD1. CDR1 SGDLS and CDR2 YYNGEE come from the germline V gene. The ends lost 4 bases at V and 4 bases at J; junction bases unmatched: 5. The CDR3 has 14 amino acids. Drawing the rest from reference TRBV9 and TRBJ1-5, the complete variable domain is DSGVTQTPKHLITATGQRVTLRCSPRSGDLSVYWYQQSLDQGLQFLIQYYNGEERAKGNILERFSAQQFPDLHSELNLSSLELGDSALYFCASSFGTDNQPQHFGDGTRLSIL.

This rearrangement joins TRBV4-2 to TRBJ2-6; 8 positions match TRBD1. The germline gives CDR1 LGHNA, CDR2 YNFKEQ. CDR3 length: 18 amino acids. Trimming cost V 1 base and J 1 base; bases outside gene matches: 6. CDR3 sequence (DNA): TGTGCCAGCAGCCAAGTTATCCAGGGGGCGTCTGGGGCCAACGTCCTGACTTTC. It codes for CASSQVIQGASGANVLTF.

The chain links TRBV5-1 to TRBJ2-7, with a weak D call TRBD1 (5 bases). The germline CDR1 and CDR2 sequences are SGHRS and YFSETQ. This CDR3 comprises 13 residues. V lost 3 bases and J lost 5, with 12 bases in between. The chain's CDR3 is CASSSQGRNEQYF. CDR3 nucleotide sequence: TGCGCCAGCAGCTCCCAGGGAAGGAACGAGCAGTACTTC.

The chain links TRBV7-9 to TRBJ1-5; unclear D gene. Trimming removed 1 base at V and 7 bases at J, with 11 bases between. The CDR3 has 14 residues. In germline, CDR1 is SEHNR, CDR2 FQNEAQ (reference sequence). The CDR3 nucleotides read TGTGCCAGCAGCTTAGGAACCGGGTACCAGCCCCAGCATTTT. This codes for CASSLGTGYQPQHF.

The chain links TRBV15 to TRBJ2-7; D may be TRBD1 or TRBD2 (5 bases each). Germline lookup yields CDR1 LNHNV and CDR2 YYDKDF (reference sequence). The ends were cut back, 4 bases at V and 0 bases at J, with 22 bases in the middle. CDR3 length equals 18 residues. The CDR3 reads CATSIEYRGKGPSYEQYF. CDR3 nucleotide sequence: TGTGCCACCAGCATCGAATACCGGGGCAAAGGGCCCTCCTACGAGCAGTACTTC.

DNA of the CDR3: TGTGCCAGCAGCCAGAGTCTCCAGGGGTTACAGCCCCAGCATTTT. Amino acid sequence: CASSQSLQGLQPQHF. This chain links TRBV4-2 with TRBJ1-5; maybe TRBD1 (6 bases). CDR1 and CDR2 (germline): LGHNA, YNFKEQ. The CDR3 totals 15 residues. V gave up 3 bases and J gave up 7 bases, with 16 bases separating them.

The V call is TRBV10-3, the J call TRBJ2-3, with D perhaps matching TRBD2 (5 bases). V was shortened by 6 bases and J by 0 bases, with 10 bases between the two germline ends. The CDR3 covers 14 residues. Germline V gene lookup returns CDR1 ENHRY and CDR2 SYGVKD. The CDR3 region is CAIRQTGSTDTQYF. The DNA for the CDR3 is TGTGCCATCAGGCAGACGGGGAGCACAGATACGCAGTATTTT.

This clone was counted a single time. This CDR3 is CASSYSNLGGYTF. The CDR3 DNA reads TGTGCCAGCAGTTATTCGAACCTGGGAGGCTACACCTTC. The gene calls are TRBV6-5 and TRBJ1-2; unclear D gene. CDR1 MNHEY and CDR2 SVGAGI come from the germline V gene. V lost 3 bases and J 8 bases, leaving 13 bases between the germline ends. The CDR3 has 13 residues.

This sequence joins TRBV7-8 and TRBJ2-2, with 7 bases matching TRBD1. J gave up 1 base and V 4 bases, and 9 bases lay outside the gene matches. This CDR3 is 17 amino acids long. From germline, CDR1 is SGHVS and CDR2 FQNEAQ. DNA for the CDR3: TGTGCCAGCAGCTCCCGCGCGAGACAGGGGAACACCGGGGAGCTGTTTTTT. Amino acid sequence: CASSSRARQGNTGELFF.

The chain couples TRBV5-1 to TRBJ1-2, with D perhaps TRBD1 (6 bases). The CDR3 sequence is 15 residues long. CDR1 and CDR2 (germline): SGHRS, YFSETQ. The V gene lost 4 bases and the J gene lost 0 bases, with 13 bases spanning the gap. The chain's CDR3 is CASSQTGATNYGYTF. Written as DNA, the CDR3 is TGCGCCAGCAGCCAGACAGGCGCTACTAACTATGGCTACACCTTC.

This chain connects TRBV4-1 to TRBJ2-5; no definite D call. In germline, CDR1 is MGHRA, CDR2 YSYEKL. Trimming shortened V by 1 base and J by 7 bases, and 16 bases separated the two germline ends. The CDR3 runs to 15 residues. The CDR3 region is CASSQVGPASGTQYF. The CDR3 nucleotides are TGCGCCAGCAGCCAAGTAGGGCCCGCGAGTGGGACCCAGTACTTC.

This chain uses TRBV27 with TRBJ2-3; 10 bases agree with TRBD2. V dropped 4 bases and J dropped 5; count of bases not matched to a gene: 12. Germline assignment: CDR1 MNHEY and CDR2 SMNVEV (reference sequence). The CDR3 runs to 17 residues. The CDR3 sequence is CASSSSQRGGSGDTQYF. Written as DNA, the CDR3 is TGTGCCAGCAGTTCCAGCCAGCGGGGGGGCTCCGGAGATACGCAGTATTTT.

The chain employs TRBV7-9 and TRBJ2-1, with D possibly being TRBD1 (5 bases). Deletions cut 0 bases from V and 6 bases from J, with 6 bases between. The CDR3 length is 13 residues. Germline loops: CDR1 SEHNR, CDR2 FQNEAQ (reference sequence). The CDR3 DNA sequence: TGTGCCAGCAGCTTAGCACAGGCCAATGAGCAGTTCTTC. Translation: CASSLAQANEQFF.

This chain connects TRBV6-1 to TRBJ2-3, with 9 positions matching TRBD2. The CDR3 loop spans 17 amino acids. With V trimmed by 4 bases and J by 2 bases, 10 bases remained unmatched. CDR1 and CDR2 (germline): MNHNS, SASEGT. The CDR3, as DNA: TGTGCCAGCAGTGGGACGGCGGGGGGGCGGGTCACAGATACGCAGTATTTT. Translation gives CASSGTAGGRVTDTQYF.

The V gene is TRBV5-4, the J gene TRBJ2-7, with D maybe TRBD1 (6 bases). The CDR3 runs 15 residues. Trimming cost V 4 bases and J 0 bases, with 14 bases left between them. Looked up from germline, CDR1 is SGHNT and CDR2 is YYREEE (reference sequence). CDR3 sequence reads: CASSPPGQSSYEQYF. In DNA form, the CDR3 reads TGTGCCAGCAGCCCACCGGGACAAAGCTCCTACGAGCAGTACTTC.

The gene calls are TRBV6-5 and TRBJ2-7; D uncertain. Trimming took 5 bases from V and 4 from J, leaving 12 bases between them. CDR3 length: 13 residues. The germline gives CDR1 MNHEY, CDR2 SVGAGI. CDR3 nucleotide sequence: TGTGCCAGCAGTGAAGCTCACGGTTACGAGCAGTACTTC. Its protein is CASSEAHGYEQYF.